These 3 T cell receptor beta chains share one sample of origin, sequenced in a study of molecular identifiers for immune sequencing clone quantification. TCRdb re-called the PCR reads through MiXCR, storing one row per CDR3 protein. The sample carries around 480,000 distinct CDR3 sequences, around a fifth recorded once. Sequencing input: naive CD8+ T cells from blood, with Jurkat cell RNA spiked in. Subset specified: FACS-sorted CD8+CD4-CCR7+CD45RA+ naive T cells. Every receptor here comes from a human donor in good health. Some libraries in this study had Jurkat cell RNA spiked in.

This clonotype has a count of ten or more. This chain links TRBV20-1 with TRBJ2-7, with D possibly being TRBD1 (5 bases). The CDR3 contains 13 residues. CDR1 and CDR2 (germline): DFQATT, SNEGSKA (reference sequence). V lost 1 base, J lost 2 bases, and 9 bases lay in between. CDR3 sequence reads: CSARVQGTYEQYF. CDR3 DNA: TGCAGTGCTAGAGTGCAGGGAACCTACGAGCAGTACTTC.

This rearrangement joins TRBV3-1 to TRBJ2-7, with D uncertain. Germline V CDR1 and CDR2: LGHDT, YNNKEL (reference sequence). The CDR3 loop spans 14 amino acids. The V gene lost 0 bases and the J gene lost 5 bases, with 11 bases spanning the gap. The CDR3 region has the DNA TGTGCCAGCAGCCAAGAGGGCCCTCGACACGAGCAGTACTTC. It specifies CASSQEGPRHEQYF.

Concerning this clonotype: Given a much more abundant clone one base away, this may be a read error. The rearrangement links TRBV28 to TRBJ1-2; no firm D call. CDR3 length: 13 amino acids. V lost 8 bases and J 4 bases, leaving 14 bases between the germline ends. In germline, CDR1 is MDHEN, CDR2 SYDVKM. The CDR3 nucleotides are TGTGCCAGCGGTCCCCCAACGCTCTATGGCTACACCTTC. Its protein is CASGPPTLYGYTF.